This T cell receptor (beta chain) was recovered during a study of radiotherapy plus CTLA-4 blockade in lung cancer. Study-level background: Objective responses were recorded in about 18% of patients, with disease control recorded in 25% to 35%.

Study observations and caveats: Subsequent to radiotherapy plus ipilimumab, tumor-derived TCR clones underwent expansion in blood. Reports state that early shifts in blood T cell clones, with interferon-beta, best predicted response.

CTLA-4 blockade using ipilimumab, together with focal radiation, was received by patients with chemo-refractory metastatic non-small-cell lung cancer. The CDR3 totals 14 residues. Trimming took 1 base from V and 0 from J, leaving 6 bases between them. Looked up from germline, CDR1 is LNHNV and CDR2 is YYDKDF (reference sequence). Worth noting for this clone: Its antigen remains unknown.

Sequencing used immunoSEQ multiplex PCR; TCRdb keeps in-frame clones, though not all of them. The sample gives 85,000 to 120,000 clones, over 75% of which show up once; roughly 2.5% is in the top ten. The receptor comes from a human donor with non-small cell lung cancer that progressed on radiotherapy plus ipilimumab. Some clones in this sample may be carry-over from other donors' samples. The chain links TRBV15 to TRBJ1-1; D unresolved. The sequencing here drew on peripheral blood, taken from a patient treated with radiotherapy plus ipilimumab. The CDR3 DNA sequence: TGTGCCACCAGCAGAGTAAGTGTGAACACTGAAGCTTTCTTT. Translated, it gives CATSRVSVNTEAFF. Full variable domain (rest looked up from reference TRBV15 and TRBJ1-1): DAMVIQNPRYQVTQFGKPVTLSCSQTLNHNVMYWYQQKSSQAPKLLFHYYDKDFNNEADTPDNFQSRRPNTSFCFLDIRSPGLGDTAMYLCATSRVSVNTEAFFGQGTRLTVV.